Listed below are T cell receptor beta chains from one sample, sequenced in a study of beta chain features in type 1 diabetes. Produced via immunoSEQ multiplex PCR; TCRdb's table is partial and in-frame only. The sample holds around 280,000 clones, about 8% seen once. The sample comprised central memory CD4+ T cells from blood. Source of these receptors: a woman in her late teens or twenties in good health. Each CDR3 is given with its conserved first and last residue. A D gene is named only where the DNA matches it firmly. Rows may omit the clone size; those that give it use once, few, many or a size class.

J | size | V | D | DNA | CDR3
TRBJ1-3 | . | TRBV19 | . | TGTGCCAGTAGTTTACGCGGGAGCTTATATTTT | CASSLRGSLYF
TRBJ1-2 | few | TRBV4-1 | . | TGCGCCAGCAGCCAAGATATGGGGAATAACTATGGCTACACCTTC | CASSQDMGNNYGYTF
TRBJ1-1 | few | TRBV7-9 | . | TGTGCCAGCAGCACGTCCCGCCAGCTCGGGACAAAGAACACTGAAGCTTTCTTT | CASSTSRQLGTKNTEAFF
TRBJ1-1 | . | TRBV29-1 | . | TGCAGCGTACACAAAGGAAACACTGAAGCTTTCTTT | CSVHKGNTEAFF
TRBJ2-3 | many | TRBV7-9 | TRBD2 | TGTGCCAGCAGCTTGAGCGGGAGTCGGGCAGATACGCAGTATTTT | CASSLSGSRADTQYF
TRBJ1-3 | . | TRBV7-2 | . | TGTGCCAGCAGCTCCGACAGTGGGGGAAACACCATATATTTT | CASSSDSGGNTIYF
TRBJ1-5 | . | TRBV5-1 | TRBD1 | TGCGCCAGCAGGATGGAGGGGGCTAGCAATCAGCCCCAGCATTTT | CASRMEGASNQPQHF
TRBJ1-1 | few | TRBV11-3 | TRBD1 | TGTGCCAGCAGCCCCCAGGGGGGCCTGGACACTGAAGCTTTCTTT | CASSPQGGLDTEAFF
TRBJ1-2 | . | TRBV11-2 | . | TGTGCCAGCAGCTTAGTCGGGGCAGGGAATGGCTACACCTTC | CASSLVGAGNGYTF
TRBJ2-5 | . | TRBV30 | TRBD2 | TGTGCCTGGGCCTTAGCGGGAGGTGGAGAGACCCAGTACTTC | CAWALAGGGETQYF